Below, 22 T cell receptor beta chains from the same sample are listed, as sequenced in a study of T cell responses to AZD1222 COVID-19 vaccine. Sequenced by immunoSEQ multiplex PCR; TCRdb stores in-frame clones only, minus some. Of 80,000 to 100,000 clones detected, around nine tenths appear once; the ten largest clones hold about 9.9%. Sequenced material: peripheral blood, taken 28 days after the second AZD1222 dose. Receptors originate from an adult who received the AZD1222 COVID-19 vaccine.

This clone was recorded only once. This rearrangement joins TRBV7-2 to TRBJ1-1; 7 bases align to TRBD1. V trimming: 5 bases; J trimming: 6 bases; junction bases outside the gene matches: 18. Germline V CDR1 and CDR2: SGHTA, FQGNSA. There are 17 residues in the CDR3. The CDR3, as DNA: TGTGCCAGCAGCGCGACTGCCGTAAACAGGGGAGTGGCTGAAGCTTTCTTT. Its protein is CASSATAVNRGVAEAFF.

This chain uses TRBV3-1 (or the pseudogene TRBV3-2) with TRBJ2-2; possibly TRBD1 for D (6 bases). This CDR3 spans 19 amino acids. V gave up 0 bases and J gave up 0 bases, with 17 bases separating them. Germline V lookup: CDR1 LGHDT, CDR2 YNNKEL (reference sequence). The CDR3: CASSQDPSTGFANTGELFF. The CDR3 DNA reads TGTGCCAGCAGCCAAGATCCTTCGACAGGATTCGCGAACACCGGGGAGCTGTTTTTT.

The chain carries TRBV27 and TRBJ1-5, with D possibly TRBD1 on 6 matching bases. Trimming removed 3 bases from V and 5 bases from J, with 14 bases in between. CDR3 size: 15 residues. Germline assignment: CDR1 MNHEY and CDR2 SMNVEV (reference sequence). CDR3 sequence: CASSLGRGYDQPQHF. DNA for the CDR3: TGTGCCAGCAGTTTGGGTAGGGGGTACGATCAGCCCCAGCATTTT.

The rearrangement uses TRBV9 and TRBJ2-3; D may match TRBD1 or TRBD2 (5 bases each). V was clipped by 8 bases and J by 5 bases, with 24 bases between them. The CDR3 has 16 amino acids. Germline V CDR1 and CDR2: SGDLS, YYNGEE. The CDR3 loop reads CASRPGKWGQGDTQYF. The CDR3 region has the DNA TGTGCCAGTCGACCGGGAAAGTGGGGTCAGGGAGATACGCAGTATTTT. Combining the CDR3 with reference TRBV9 and TRBJ2-3 gives the whole variable domain DSGVTQTPKHLITATGQRVTLRCSPRSGDLSVYWYQQSLDQGLQFLIQYYNGEERAKGNILERFSAQQFPDLHSELNLSSLELGDSALYFCASRPGKWGQGDTQYFGPGTRLTVL.

The chain is built from TRBV19 and TRBJ1-2, with D possibly TRBD1 on 5 matching bases. Germline assignment: CDR1 LNHDA and CDR2 SQIVND (reference sequence). CDR3 length: 14 amino acids. The V end lost 6 bases, the J end lost 5 bases, and 16 bases lay between the germline ends. The chain's CDR3 is CASSRRESLYGYTF. The DNA of the CDR3 is TGTGCCAGTAGCCGCAGGGAATCGCTATATGGCTACACCTTC. The full variable domain, with the rest looked up from reference TRBV19 and TRBJ1-2, is DGGITQSPKYLFRKEGQNVTLSCEQNLNHDAMYWYRQDPGQGLRLIYYSQIVNDFQKGDIAEGYSVSREKKESFPLTVTSAQKNPTAFYLCASSRRESLYGYTFGSGTRLTVV.

The V gene is TRBV7-9, the J gene TRBJ1-5; D is ambiguous. V was cut by 7 bases and J by 9 bases, with 7 bases left in between. This CDR3 region has 10 residues. Germline CDR1 reads SEHNR; CDR2 reads FQNEAQ (reference sequence). The CDR3 loop reads CASTPGPQHF. CDR3 in DNA: TGTGCCAGCACCCCGGGGCCCCAGCATTTT.

CDR3 coding DNA: TGCGCCAGCAGCCAAGGGACGGACTATTTTACGGGCTACACCTTC. Translation: CASSQGTDYFTGYTF. V usage is TRBV10-2 and J usage is TRBJ1-2; the D gene is possibly TRBD1 (5 bases). Germline V gives CDR1 WSHSY, CDR2 SAAADI. The V gene lost 6 bases and the J gene lost 8 bases, with 22 bases spanning the gap. There are 15 residues in the CDR3.

The chain has TRBV27 and TRBJ1-5, with 7 nucleotides matching TRBD1. This CDR3 is built from 15 residues. V trimming: 7 bases; J trimming: 0 bases; junction bases outside the gene matches: 6. Germline CDR1 is MNHEY and CDR2 is SMNVEV (reference sequence). The chain's CDR3 is CASTQGGSSNQPQHF. Written as DNA, the CDR3 is TGTGCCAGCACCCAGGGGGGGAGTAGCAATCAGCCCCAGCATTTT.

This clone was recorded once. The chain recombines TRBV3-1 (or the pseudogene TRBV3-2) with TRBJ1-4; 7 positions match TRBD1. Per germline, CDR1 LGHDT and CDR2 YNNKEL (reference sequence). This CDR3 is built from 15 residues. The V segment lost 4 bases and the J segment 3 bases; nucleotides outside the gene matches: 5. The CDR3 reads CASSRNRGANEKLFF. DNA of the CDR3: TGTGCCAGCAGCCGAAACAGGGGCGCTAATGAAAAACTGTTTTTT.

The chain couples TRBV28 to TRBJ1-4; TRBD1 agrees at 7 bases. The CDR3 contains 15 residues. Per the germline V gene, CDR1 is MDHEN and CDR2 is SYDVKM. V shed 5 bases and J 1 base; nucleotides not matched to a gene: 4. The CDR3 DNA follows: TGTGCCAGCAGTCCGTACAGGGGAACTAATGAAAAACTGTTTTTT. Amino acid sequence: CASSPYRGTNEKLFF.

The chain combines TRBV10-3 with TRBJ1-2; D not resolved. Germline V lookup: CDR1 ENHRY, CDR2 SYGVKD. The V and J ends lost 3 bases and 4 bases respectively, with 12 bases between them. The CDR3 is made up of 14 amino acids. CDR3 sequence (DNA): TGTGCCATCAGTGACCCGACCGTACTCTATGGCTACACCTTC. It yields the protein CAISDPTVLYGYTF.

The J gene is TRBJ1-5, the V gene TRBV19; D might be TRBD1 (5 bases). Per the germline V gene, CDR1 is LNHDA and CDR2 is SQIVND (reference sequence). The CDR3 is made up of 14 amino acids. Trimming shortened V by 3 bases and J by 6 bases, and 12 bases separated the two germline ends. CDR3 protein: CASSITGLSQPQHF. As DNA, the CDR3 is TGTGCCAGTAGTATTACAGGTCTCAGTCAGCCCCAGCATTTT.

The chain links TRBV6-5 to TRBJ2-5; D may be TRBD2 (6 bases). V was clipped by 0 bases and J by 4 bases, with 12 bases between them. This CDR3 has 15 amino acids. Germline V gene data show CDR1 as MNHEY and CDR2 as SVGAGI. CDR3 nucleotide sequence: TGTGCCAGCAGTTACTCACTAGCCGAAGGAGAGACCCAGTACTTC. Translated: CASSYSLAEGETQYF.

This chain connects TRBV19 to TRBJ1-1, with TRBD1 matching 8 bases. Germline V CDR1 and CDR2: LNHDA, SQIVND (reference sequence). The J segment lost 3 bases and the V segment lost 7 bases, leaving 7 bases of the junction unmatched. CDR3 length: 14 amino acids. CDR3 in amino acids: CASTVGQGDTEAFF. The CDR3 nucleotides are TGTGCCAGTACCGTTGGACAGGGAGACACTGAAGCTTTCTTT.

This chain connects TRBV19 to TRBJ2-7; TRBD2 matches at 7 bases. There are 14 residues in the CDR3. Trimming at V came to 4 bases and at J to 6 bases, leaving 9 bases not matched to a gene. Per the germline V gene, CDR1 is LNHDA and CDR2 is SQIVND (reference sequence). CDR3 sequence: CASSNTRGTGEQYF. In nucleotides, the CDR3 is TGTGCCAGTAGTAACACGCGGGGGACGGGCGAGCAGTACTTC.

This clone has only one observation. This chain connects TRBV19 to TRBJ2-5, with 8 positions matching TRBD1. There are 17 residues in the CDR3. V lost 7 bases and J lost 4; bases outside the gene matches: 17. Germline V gene sequence: CDR1 LNHDA, CDR2 SQIVND (reference sequence). The CDR3 reads CASTNLRGPGGVETQYF. In DNA, the CDR3 is TGTGCCAGTACCAACCTTAGGGGGCCAGGGGGCGTAGAGACCCAGTACTTC.

J is TRBJ1-2 and V is TRBV11-2; TRBD1 might be the D (5 bases). The CDR3 covers 14 residues. Germline assignment: CDR1 SGHAT and CDR2 FQNNGV. Trimming stripped 1 base from V and 6 bases from J, with 12 bases between. The CDR3: CASSLARPDNGYTF. The CDR3 nucleotides read TGTGCCAGCAGCTTAGCCCGGCCGGACAATGGCTACACCTTC. The full variable domain, in which reference TRBV11-2 and TRBJ1-2 provide the parts outside the CDR3, is EAGVAQSPRYKIIEKRQSVAFWCNPISGHATLYWYQQILGQGPKLLIQFQNNGVVDDSQLPKDRFSAERLKGVDSTLKIQPAKLEDSAVYLCASSLARPDNGYTFGSGTRLTVV.

The gene calls are TRBV9 and TRBJ2-2, with D perhaps TRBD2 (7 bases). The CDR3 contains 17 residues. With 4 bases removed from V and 2 bases from J, the gap between germline ends came to 18 bases. Germline lookup yields CDR1 SGDLS and CDR2 YYNGEE. CDR3 DNA: TGTGCCAGCAGCAACGGTGGCGGGGGCTATAACACCGGGGAGCTGTTTTTT. Translation gives CASSNGGGGYNTGELFF.

This sequence joins TRBV3-1 (or the pseudogene TRBV3-2) and TRBJ2-4; 10 bases match TRBD2. Per the germline V gene, CDR1 is LGHDT and CDR2 is YNNKEL (reference sequence). Trimming took 1 base from V and 3 from J; bases not matched to a gene: 6. There are 17 residues in the CDR3. The CDR3 reads CASSQVLSGGVKNIQYF. The CDR3 DNA reads as TGTGCCAGCAGCCAAGTGTTAAGCGGGGGGGTCAAAAACATTCAGTACTTC.

The chain recombines TRBV5-1 with TRBJ1-1; D is undetermined. The CDR3 extends over 14 amino acids. V shed 3 bases and J shed 1 base, with 10 bases lying between them. Germline loops: CDR1 SGHRS, CDR2 YFSETQ. The DNA for the CDR3 is TGCGCCAGCAGCTCCGCCTTCCAGAACACTGAAGCTTTCTTT. It translates to CASSSAFQNTEAFF. The entire variable domain, with the rest obtained from reference TRBV5-1 and TRBJ1-1, is as follows: KAGVTQTPRYLIKTRGQQVTLSCSPISGHRSVSWYQQTPGQGLQFLFEYFSETQRNKGNFPGRFSGRQFSNSRSEMNVSTLELGDSALYLCASSSAFQNTEAFFGQGTRLTVV.

The gene calls are TRBV3-1 (or the pseudogene TRBV3-2) and TRBJ2-7; TRBD1 matches 7 bases. Germline V gives CDR1 LGHDT, CDR2 YNNKEL (reference sequence). V was pared by 0 bases and J by 2 bases, with 7 bases of the junction left unmatched. The CDR3 consists of 16 residues. CDR3 DNA sequence: TGTGCCAGCAGCCAAGATCGGGGACAGACTACCTACGAGCAGTACTTC. Translating it yields CASSQDRGQTTYEQYF.

This chain links TRBV18 with TRBJ2-7; no clear D gene. Germline-derived CDR1 and CDR2 are KGHSH and LQKENI. The ends were cut back, 6 bases at V and 0 bases at J, with 9 bases in the middle. The CDR3 totals 13 residues. As DNA, the CDR3 is TGTGCCAGCTCCCTTGGAAGCTCCTACGAGCAGTACTTC. It is translated as CASSLGSSYEQYF.